The clone carrying this TCR beta chain has only a few counts. No antigen is known for it. These data come from a study of T cells after yellow fever vaccination. Findings and caveats of the study: A faster peak, day 5 versus 15, was reached by the weaker secondary response.

CDR3 size: 15 residues. V lost 4 bases and J 2 bases, leaving 15 bases between the germline ends. Looked up from germline, CDR1 is LGHNA and CDR2 is YNFKEQ. It was through 5'RACE template switching that TCR cDNA was made, with a universal primer site and UMIs added. From the 5' RACE reads, TCRdb called clonotypes with MiXCR, one entry per CDR3 protein. The sample shows fewer than 500,000 distinct CDR3 sequences, approximately 18% of them seen only once. The receptor comes from a man between 18 and 35 years old who received the YFV17D yellow fever vaccine. The specimen was PBMCs, collected before the yellow fever booster vaccination. The chain joins TRBV4-2 to TRBJ2-7, with D possibly matching TRBD2 (5 bases). The CDR3 DNA sequence: TGTGCCAGCAGCCCTTCGACTGGGGAGACCTACGAGCAGTACTTC. Amino acids: CASSPSTGETYEQYF.